This passage covers 20 T cell receptor beta chains from one sample sequenced in a study of vaccination and CD4 T cells after COVID-19 (dated 2022 in TCRdb). Sample treatment or condition, as interpreted from the label and publication: approximately 11-day PBMC culture with coronavirus spike peptide pools or control peptides (ViraFEST assay). These receptors have no identified antigens. Library generation was performed with PCR. These reads were obtained on an Illumina iSeq 100. DNA from cultured CD4+ T cells underwent TCR sequencing with the Oncomine TCR Beta short-read assay at the Johns Hopkins FTIC core. The public sequencing data were trimmed at Q25 with fastp and processed into clonotypes with MiXCR by TCRdb, which kept only in-frame beta chains. Each entry merges the rows of one CDR3 protein and shows their most common DNA and genes. A total of approximately 20,000 distinct CDR3 sequences appear in this sample, 40% to 50% of them only once. The biggest ten clones account for 4% of the sample.

This sample comprised CD4+ T cells from blood, cultured in vitro, obtained before SARS-CoV-2 vaccination. These receptors were taken from a human donor who had recovered from COVID-19.

The gene calls are TRBV20-1 and TRBJ2-7; 7 bases line up with TRBD1. In germline, CDR1 is DFQATT, CDR2 SNEGSKA (reference sequence). The trim removed 5 bases at V and 1 base at J, leaving 11 bases unmatched. The CDR3 sequence is 15 residues long. The DNA for the CDR3 is TGCAGTGCTCTTTCCTTTTCGGGACAGTCCTACGAGCAGTACTTC. Protein: CSALSFSGQSYEQYF.

CDR3: CASSTGEGTEAFF. The CDR3 DNA reads TGTGCCAGCAGCACAGGGGAGGGCACTGAAGCTTTCTTT. The genes are TRBV27 and TRBJ1-1, with 7 positions matching TRBD1. The CDR3 covers 13 residues. Germline V lookup: CDR1 MNHEY, CDR2 SMNVEV (reference sequence). V dropped 6 bases and J dropped 4; count of bases not matched to a gene: 5.

The genes are TRBV7-2 and TRBJ2-3; D gene ambiguous. Trimming took 4 bases from V and 1 from J, leaving 21 bases between them. Germline V lookup: CDR1 SGHTA, CDR2 FQGNSA. This CDR3 has 18 amino acids. The CDR3 DNA sequence: TGTGCCAGCAGCTCGAACACATTCCTAGGAGTGGGCACAGATACGCAGTATTTT. It is translated as CASSSNTFLGVGTDTQYF. The full variable domain, completed using reference TRBV7-2 and TRBJ2-3, is GAGVSQSPSNKVTEKGKDVELRCDPISGHTALYWYRQSLGQGLEFLIYFQGNSAPDKSGLPSDRFSAERTGGSVSTLTIQRTQQEDSAVYLCASSSNTFLGVGTDTQYFGPGTRLTVL.

The rearrangement uses TRBV20-1 and TRBJ1-2; 8 bases are shared with TRBD1. The trim removed 5 bases at V and 4 bases at J, leaving 18 bases unmatched. CDR3 length: 17 amino acids. Germline CDR1 and CDR2: DFQATT and SNEGSKA (reference sequence). The CDR3 DNA follows: TGCAGTGCTGGAGGGGGATCGGGCAGGGGGCCTCGCTATGGCTACACCTTC. The encoded protein is CSAGGGSGRGPRYGYTF.

The chain is built from TRBV20-1 and TRBJ1-3; D call uncertain. CDR1 DFQATT and CDR2 SNEGSKA come from the germline V gene (reference sequence). This CDR3 comprises 14 residues. Trimming took off 0 bases at V and 3 bases at J, with 9 bases between the two ends. This CDR3 reads CSARDQTSGNTIYF. CDR3 coding DNA: TGCAGTGCTAGAGATCAGACAAGTGGAAACACCATATATTTT.

The chain is built from TRBV19 and TRBJ2-3; 7 bases line up with TRBD1. CDR1 and CDR2 (germline): LNHDA, SQIVND (reference sequence). This CDR3 comprises 13 residues. V shed 5 bases and J 4 bases; nucleotides not matched to a gene: 3. The CDR3 DNA follows: TGTGCCAGTAGTGGACAGGCGGCAGATACGCAGTATTTT. Protein: CASSGQAADTQYF.

The chain combines TRBV27 with TRBJ2-5; D unclear. V gave up 4 bases and J gave up 4 bases, with 10 bases separating them. Germline V gene lookup returns CDR1 MNHEY and CDR2 SMNVEV (reference sequence). The CDR3 loop spans 13 amino acids. CDR3 region: CASSSTTGETQYF. The CDR3 DNA reads as TGTGCCAGCAGTTCTACGACTGGAGAGACCCAGTACTTC.

V is TRBV5-4 and J is TRBJ2-5; 7 positions match TRBD1. Germline CDR1 is SGHNT and CDR2 is YYREEE (reference sequence). V was clipped by 4 bases and J by 2 bases; unmatched bases: 5. This CDR3 has 14 residues. This chain's CDR3 is CASSQGTAQETQYF. The CDR3 region has the DNA TGTGCCAGCAGCCAAGGGACAGCGCAAGAGACCCAGTACTTC.

This clonotype was seen a handful of times. V is TRBV20-1 and J is TRBJ1-1, with TRBD1 as a possible D gene (6 bases). The CDR3 runs 13 residues. Germline loops: CDR1 DFQATT, CDR2 SNEGSKA (reference sequence). V lost 3 bases to trimming and J lost 6 bases, with 14 bases between them. This chain's CDR3 is CSARKTGRAEAFF. CDR3 coding DNA: TGCAGTGCTAGGAAAACAGGGCGGGCTGAAGCTTTCTTT.

This clonotype has a handful of counts. The chain carries TRBV6-1 and TRBJ1-6, with D uncertain. Germline CDR1 and CDR2: MNHNS and SASEGT. With 6 bases removed from V and 7 bases from J, the gap between germline ends came to 13 bases. The CDR3 runs 14 residues. The CDR3 bases are TGTGCCAGCAGGGCAGAGTTGGGAAATTCACCCCTCCACTTT. This translates into CASRAELGNSPLHF.

The chain links TRBV7-2 to TRBJ1-6, with D unresolved. The V gene lost 5 bases and the J gene lost 7 bases, with 12 bases spanning the gap. The CDR3 contains 14 residues. The germline V gene encodes CDR1 SGHTA and CDR2 FQGNSA. The chain's CDR3 is CASSQRRANSPLHF. For the CDR3, the DNA is TGTGCCAGCAGCCAACGTAGGGCGAATTCACCCCTCCACTTT.

The V and J genes are TRBV19 and TRBJ1-5, with D uncertain. This CDR3 contains 14 residues. The germline CDR1 and CDR2 sequences are LNHDA and SQIVND (reference sequence). Trimming removed 6 bases from V and 3 bases from J, with 12 bases in between. The DNA of the CDR3 is TGTGCCAGTAGGGACCGGGGTCTCAATCAGCCCCAGCATTTT. Its translation is CASRDRGLNQPQHF.

The chain uses TRBV11-3 and TRBJ1-2; TRBD1 might be the D (5 bases). Trimming removed 0 bases at V and 2 bases at J, with 10 bases between. In germline, CDR1 is SGHNT, CDR2 YENEEA. This CDR3 has 15 residues. The CDR3 DNA is TGTGCCAGCAGCTTAGATCGGGGCGGAAACTATGGCTACACCTTC. It codes for CASSLDRGGNYGYTF.

This clonotype was counted between two and nine times. This sequence joins TRBV20-1 and TRBJ2-3; D perhaps matches TRBD2 (5 bases). The CDR3 extends over 14 amino acids. Germline values: CDR1 DFQATT, CDR2 SNEGSKA (reference sequence). V was clipped by 1 base and J by 0 bases, with 8 bases between them. This chain's CDR3 is CSARGRGSTDTQYF. DNA for the CDR3: TGCAGTGCTAGAGGTCGGGGAAGCACAGATACGCAGTATTTT.

The V and J genes are TRBV15 and TRBJ2-3; D is perhaps TRBD2 (6 bases). V was clipped by 3 bases and J by 4 bases, with 11 bases between them. The CDR3 loop spans 14 amino acids. The germline V gene has CDR1 LNHNV and CDR2 YYDKDF (reference sequence). The CDR3 DNA reads TGTGCCACCAGCAGGAGACTAGACGCAGATACGCAGTATTTT. It yields the protein CATSRRLDADTQYF.

The chain recombines TRBV6-5 with TRBJ2-1; no reliable D call. CDR1 and CDR2 from the germline V gene are MNHEY and SVGAGI. CDR3 size: 14 residues. Trimming removed 2 bases at V and 4 bases at J, with 9 bases between. CDR3 in amino acids: CASSYADPYNEQFF. In DNA form, the CDR3 reads TGTGCCAGCAGTTACGCGGACCCGTACAATGAGCAGTTCTTC.

The chain couples TRBV27 to TRBJ2-1, with 8 bases matching TRBD2. Germline loops: CDR1 MNHEY, CDR2 SMNVEV (reference sequence). CDR3 length: 16 residues. The junction had 12 bases not matched to a gene; V was cut back by 3 bases and J by 8 bases. CDR3 region: CASSFKSGSMGHEQFF. CDR3 DNA: TGTGCCAGCAGTTTCAAAAGCGGGAGCATGGGACATGAGCAGTTCTTC.

This rearrangement joins TRBV2 to TRBJ1-6; D unresolved. The V gene's germline CDR1 is SNHLY and CDR2 FYNNEI. This CDR3 has 15 amino acids. Trimming stripped 3 bases from V and 5 bases from J, with 11 bases between. CDR3 in amino acids: CASSDSRSNNSPLHF. CDR3 bases: TGTGCCAGCAGTGATTCGCGTTCCAATAATTCACCCCTCCACTTT. The variable domain in full, with the rest retrieved from reference TRBV2 and TRBJ1-6, is EPEVTQTPSHQVTQMGQEVILRCVPISNHLYFYWYRQILGQKVEFLVSFYNNEISEKSEIFDDQFSVERPDGSNFTLKIRSTKLEDSAMYFCASSDSRSNNSPLHFGNGTRLTVT.

A single count supports this clonotype. The chain uses TRBV29-1 and TRBJ1-5, with 9 bases matching TRBD1. The germline CDR1 and CDR2 sequences are SQVTM and ANQGSEA. V lost 6 bases to trimming and J lost 2 bases; unmatched junction nucleotides: 5. The CDR3 is made up of 14 amino acids. CDR3 residues: CSVVTGGGNQPQHF. The CDR3, as DNA: TGCAGCGTAGTGACAGGGGGAGGCAATCAGCCCCAGCATTTT.

This clonotype occurred a few times. The rearrangement links TRBV6-1 to TRBJ2-7, with 11 bases that match TRBD2. V was clipped by 6 bases and J by 3 bases; unmatched bases: 7. The length of the CDR3 is 15 residues. The germline V gene has CDR1 MNHNS and CDR2 SASEGT. In DNA form, the CDR3 reads TGTGCCAGCAGGGAAACTAGCGGGAGTTTCTACGAGCAGTACTTC. Residues: CASRETSGSFYEQYF.